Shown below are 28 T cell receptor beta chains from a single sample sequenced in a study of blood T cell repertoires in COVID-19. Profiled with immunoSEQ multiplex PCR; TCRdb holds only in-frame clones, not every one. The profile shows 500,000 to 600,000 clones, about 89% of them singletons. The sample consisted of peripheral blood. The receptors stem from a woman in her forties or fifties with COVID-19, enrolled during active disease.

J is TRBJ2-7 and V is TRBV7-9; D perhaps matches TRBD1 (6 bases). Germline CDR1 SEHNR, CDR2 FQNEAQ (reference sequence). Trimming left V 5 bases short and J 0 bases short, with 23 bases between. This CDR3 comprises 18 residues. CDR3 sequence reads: CASSPTRPRGSSSYEQYF. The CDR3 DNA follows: TGTGCCAGCAGCCCGACCCGACCCAGGGGCAGTAGCTCCTACGAGCAGTACTTC.

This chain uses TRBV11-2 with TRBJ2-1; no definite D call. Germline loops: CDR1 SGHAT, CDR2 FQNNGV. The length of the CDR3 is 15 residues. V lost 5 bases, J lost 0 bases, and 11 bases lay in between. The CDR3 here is CASSPSPSSYNEQFF. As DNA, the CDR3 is TGTGCCAGCAGCCCGAGCCCGAGCTCCTACAATGAGCAGTTCTTC.

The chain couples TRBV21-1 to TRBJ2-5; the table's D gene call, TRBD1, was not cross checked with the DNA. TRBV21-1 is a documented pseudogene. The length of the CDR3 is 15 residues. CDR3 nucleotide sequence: TGTGCCAGCCCTCTTCGTATTGACAGACAAGAGACCCAGTACTTC. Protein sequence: CASPLRIDRQETQYF.

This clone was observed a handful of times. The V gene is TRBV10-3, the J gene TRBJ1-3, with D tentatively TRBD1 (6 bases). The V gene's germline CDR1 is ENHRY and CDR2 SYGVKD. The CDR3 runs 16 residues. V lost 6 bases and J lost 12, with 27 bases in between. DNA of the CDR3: TGTGCCATCAGGGACAGTGGACAGTCCCCTGGAAACGGCATATATTTT. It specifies CAIRDSGQSPGNGIYF.

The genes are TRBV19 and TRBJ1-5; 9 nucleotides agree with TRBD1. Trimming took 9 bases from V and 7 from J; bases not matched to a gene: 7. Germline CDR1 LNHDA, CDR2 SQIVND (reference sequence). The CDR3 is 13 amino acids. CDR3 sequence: CASRDRDSQPQHF. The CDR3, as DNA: TGTGCCAGCCGGGACAGGGATTCCCAGCCCCAGCATTTT. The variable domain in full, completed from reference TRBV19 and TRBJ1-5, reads DGGITQSPKYLFRKEGQNVTLSCEQNLNHDAMYWYRQDPGQGLRLIYYSQIVNDFQKGDIAEGYSVSREKKESFPLTVTSAQKNPTAFYLCASRDRDSQPQHFGDGTRLSIL.

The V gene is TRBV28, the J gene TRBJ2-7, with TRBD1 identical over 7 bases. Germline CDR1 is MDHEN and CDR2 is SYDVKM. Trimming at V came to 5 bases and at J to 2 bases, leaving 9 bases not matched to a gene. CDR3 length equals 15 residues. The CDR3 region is CASSTTGVPPYEQYF. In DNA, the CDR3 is TGTGCCAGCAGTACCACAGGGGTCCCCCCCTACGAGCAGTACTTC.

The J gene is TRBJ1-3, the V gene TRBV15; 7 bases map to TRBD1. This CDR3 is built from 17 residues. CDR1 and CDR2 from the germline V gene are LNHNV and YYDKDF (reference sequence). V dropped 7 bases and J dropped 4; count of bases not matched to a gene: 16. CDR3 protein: CATTLNRQGRYGNTIYF. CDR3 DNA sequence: TGTGCCACCACCCTAAACAGACAGGGAAGGTACGGAAACACCATATATTTT.

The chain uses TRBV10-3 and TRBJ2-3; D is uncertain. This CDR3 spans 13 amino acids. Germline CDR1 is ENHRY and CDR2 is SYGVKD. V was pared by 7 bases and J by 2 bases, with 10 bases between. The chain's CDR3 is CAIKPESTDTQYF. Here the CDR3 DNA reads TGTGCCATCAAACCCGAGTCCACAGATACGCAGTATTTT.

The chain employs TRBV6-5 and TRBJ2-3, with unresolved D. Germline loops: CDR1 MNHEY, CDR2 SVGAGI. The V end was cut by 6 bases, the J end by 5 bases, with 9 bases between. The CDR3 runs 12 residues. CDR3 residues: CASRKNRDTQYF. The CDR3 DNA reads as TGTGCCAGCAGAAAGAACAGAGATACGCAGTATTTT.

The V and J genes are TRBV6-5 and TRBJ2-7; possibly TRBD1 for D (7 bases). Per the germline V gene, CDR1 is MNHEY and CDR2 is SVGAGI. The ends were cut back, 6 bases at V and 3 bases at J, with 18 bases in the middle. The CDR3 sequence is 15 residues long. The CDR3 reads CASSYGQGGSYEQYF. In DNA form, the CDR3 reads TGTGCCAGCAGCTACGGTCAGGGGGGCAGCTACGAGCAGTACTTC.

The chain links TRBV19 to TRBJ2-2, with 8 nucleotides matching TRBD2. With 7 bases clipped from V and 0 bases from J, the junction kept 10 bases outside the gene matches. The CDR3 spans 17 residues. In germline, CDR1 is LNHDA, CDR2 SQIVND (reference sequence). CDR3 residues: CASKPGGGRANTGELFF. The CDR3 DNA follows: TGTGCCAGTAAACCCGGGGGGGGCAGAGCGAACACCGGGGAGCTGTTTTTT.

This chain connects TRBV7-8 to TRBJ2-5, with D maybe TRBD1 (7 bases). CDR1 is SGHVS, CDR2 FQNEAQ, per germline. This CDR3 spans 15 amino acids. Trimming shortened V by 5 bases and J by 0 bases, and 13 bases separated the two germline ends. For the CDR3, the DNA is TGTGCCAGCAGCCCAGGGGGGAGTAACCAAGAGACCCAGTACTTC. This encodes CASSPGGSNQETQYF.

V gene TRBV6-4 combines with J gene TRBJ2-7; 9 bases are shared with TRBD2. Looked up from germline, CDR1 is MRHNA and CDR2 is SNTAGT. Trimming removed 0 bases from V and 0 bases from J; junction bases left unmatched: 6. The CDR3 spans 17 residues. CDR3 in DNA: TGTGCCAGCAGTGACTCGATCGATAGCGGGGGCTCCTACGAGCAGTACTTC. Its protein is CASSDSIDSGGSYEQYF.

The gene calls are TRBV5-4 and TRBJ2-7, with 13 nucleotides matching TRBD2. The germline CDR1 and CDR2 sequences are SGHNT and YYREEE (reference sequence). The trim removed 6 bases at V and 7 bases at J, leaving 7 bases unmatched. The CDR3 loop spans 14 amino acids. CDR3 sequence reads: CASTTPGLAGEQYF. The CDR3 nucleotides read TGTGCCAGCACCACTCCGGGACTAGCGGGGGAGCAGTACTTC.

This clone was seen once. CDR3 in DNA: TGTGCCAGCAGCCCTCGGGGAGGAAGGGCAAATGAAAAACTGTTTTTT. It specifies CASSPRGGRANEKLFF. The J gene is TRBJ1-4, the V gene TRBV7-4; D unclear. Trimming cost V 5 bases and J 5 bases, with 18 bases left between them. The CDR3 is 16 residues long. Germline assignment: CDR1 SGHVT and CDR2 SQSDAQ. Together with reference TRBV7-4 and TRBJ1-4, the CDR3 gives the full variable domain: GAGVSQSPRYKVAKRGRDVALRCDSISGHVTLYWYRQTLGQGSEVLTYSQSDAQRDKSGRPSGRFSAERPERSVSTLKIQRTEQGDSAVYLCASSPRGGRANEKLFFGSGTQLSVL.

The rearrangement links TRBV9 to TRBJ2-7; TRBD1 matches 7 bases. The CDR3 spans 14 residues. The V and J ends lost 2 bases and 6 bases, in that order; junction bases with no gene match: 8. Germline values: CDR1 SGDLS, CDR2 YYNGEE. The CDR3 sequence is CASSVDRVSAEQYF. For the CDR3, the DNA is TGTGCCAGCAGCGTCGACAGGGTATCTGCCGAGCAGTACTTC.

This chain's CDR3 is CASTGQFNSPLHF. The DNA of the CDR3 is TGTGCCTCCACGGGACAGTTTAATTCACCCCTCCACTTT. The rearrangement joins TRBV6-5 to TRBJ1-6; 7 nucleotides align to TRBD1. The germline V gene has CDR1 MNHEY and CDR2 SVGAGI. Trimming at V came to 11 bases and at J to 6 bases, leaving 7 bases not matched to a gene. This CDR3 contains 13 residues.

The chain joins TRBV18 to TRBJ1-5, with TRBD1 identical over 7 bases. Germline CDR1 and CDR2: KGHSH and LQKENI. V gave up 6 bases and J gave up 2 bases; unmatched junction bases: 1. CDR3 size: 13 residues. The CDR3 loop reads CASSDRGNQPQHF. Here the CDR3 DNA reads TGTGCCAGCTCCGACAGGGGCAATCAGCCCCAGCATTTT.

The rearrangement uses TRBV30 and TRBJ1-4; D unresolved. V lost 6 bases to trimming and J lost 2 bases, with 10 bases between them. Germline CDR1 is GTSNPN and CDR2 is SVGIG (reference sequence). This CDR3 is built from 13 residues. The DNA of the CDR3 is TGTGCCTGCACTGAGAGTACTAATGAAAAACTGTTTTTT. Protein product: CACTESTNEKLFF.

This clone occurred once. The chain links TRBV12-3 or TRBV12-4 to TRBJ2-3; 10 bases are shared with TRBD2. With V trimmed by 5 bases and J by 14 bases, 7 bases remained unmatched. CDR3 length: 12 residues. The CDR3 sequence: CASSTLAGYRYF. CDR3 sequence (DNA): TGTGCCAGCAGTACACTAGCGGGGTACCGGTATTTT.

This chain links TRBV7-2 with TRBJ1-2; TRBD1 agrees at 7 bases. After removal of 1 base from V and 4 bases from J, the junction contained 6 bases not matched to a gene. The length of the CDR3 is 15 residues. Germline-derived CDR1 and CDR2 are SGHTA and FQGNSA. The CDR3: CASSLGQGGTYGYTF. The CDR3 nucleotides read TGTGCCAGCAGCTTAGGACAGGGAGGTACCTATGGCTACACCTTC.

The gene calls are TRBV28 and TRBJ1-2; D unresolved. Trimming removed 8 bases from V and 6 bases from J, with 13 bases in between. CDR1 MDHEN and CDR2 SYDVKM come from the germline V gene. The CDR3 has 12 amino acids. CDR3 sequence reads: CASRSRENGYTF. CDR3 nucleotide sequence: TGTGCCAGCCGTTCCCGGGAAAATGGCTACACCTTC.

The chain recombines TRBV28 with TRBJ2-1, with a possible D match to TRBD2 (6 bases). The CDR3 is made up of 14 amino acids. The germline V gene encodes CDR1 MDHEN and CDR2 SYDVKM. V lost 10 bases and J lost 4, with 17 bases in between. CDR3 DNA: TGTGCCACCCAACCCGGGACTCCTTACAATGAGCAGTTCTTC. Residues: CATQPGTPYNEQFF.

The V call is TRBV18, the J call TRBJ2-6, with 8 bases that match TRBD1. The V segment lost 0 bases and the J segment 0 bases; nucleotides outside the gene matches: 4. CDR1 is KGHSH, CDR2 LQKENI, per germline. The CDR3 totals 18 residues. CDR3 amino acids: CASSPPTGDSSGANVLTF. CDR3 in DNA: TGTGCCAGCTCACCACCGACAGGGGACAGCTCTGGGGCCAACGTCCTGACTTTC. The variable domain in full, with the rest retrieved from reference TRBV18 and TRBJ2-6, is NAGVMQNPRHLVRRRGQEARLRCSPMKGHSHVYWYRQLPEEGLKFMVYLQKENIIDESGMPKERFSAEFPKEGPSILRIQQVVRGDSAAYFCASSPPTGDSSGANVLTFGAGSRLTVL.

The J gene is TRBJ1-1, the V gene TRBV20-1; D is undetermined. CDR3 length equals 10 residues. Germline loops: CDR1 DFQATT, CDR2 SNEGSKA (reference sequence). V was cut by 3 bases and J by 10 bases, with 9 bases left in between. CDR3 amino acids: CSASRGGAFF. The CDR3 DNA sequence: TGCAGTGCTAGCCGTGGAGGAGCTTTCTTT.

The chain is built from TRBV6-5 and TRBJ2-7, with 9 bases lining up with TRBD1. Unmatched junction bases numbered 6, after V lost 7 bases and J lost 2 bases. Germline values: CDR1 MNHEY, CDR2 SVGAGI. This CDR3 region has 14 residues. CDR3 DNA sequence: TGTGCCAGCATTACGGACAGGGGCCCCTACGAGCAGTACTTC. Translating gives CASITDRGPYEQYF.

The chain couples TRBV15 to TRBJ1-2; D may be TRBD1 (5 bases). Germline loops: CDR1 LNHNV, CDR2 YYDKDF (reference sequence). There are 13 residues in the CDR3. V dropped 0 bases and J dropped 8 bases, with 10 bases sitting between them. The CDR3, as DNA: TGTGCCACCAGCAGAGAAGGCGGGACCGGCTACACCTTC. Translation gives CATSREGGTGYTF. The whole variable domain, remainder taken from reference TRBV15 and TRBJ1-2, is DAMVIQNPRYQVTQFGKPVTLSCSQTLNHNVMYWYQQKSSQAPKLLFHYYDKDFNNEADTPDNFQSRRPNTSFCFLDIRSPGLGDTAMYLCATSREGGTGYTFGSGTRLTVV.

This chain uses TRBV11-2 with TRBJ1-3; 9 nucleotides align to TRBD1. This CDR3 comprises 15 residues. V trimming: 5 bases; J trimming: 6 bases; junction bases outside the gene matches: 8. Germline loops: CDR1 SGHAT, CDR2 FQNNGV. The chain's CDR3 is CASSPGQGETNTIYF. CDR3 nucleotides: TGTGCCAGCAGCCCGGGACAGGGAGAGACAAACACCATATATTTT.